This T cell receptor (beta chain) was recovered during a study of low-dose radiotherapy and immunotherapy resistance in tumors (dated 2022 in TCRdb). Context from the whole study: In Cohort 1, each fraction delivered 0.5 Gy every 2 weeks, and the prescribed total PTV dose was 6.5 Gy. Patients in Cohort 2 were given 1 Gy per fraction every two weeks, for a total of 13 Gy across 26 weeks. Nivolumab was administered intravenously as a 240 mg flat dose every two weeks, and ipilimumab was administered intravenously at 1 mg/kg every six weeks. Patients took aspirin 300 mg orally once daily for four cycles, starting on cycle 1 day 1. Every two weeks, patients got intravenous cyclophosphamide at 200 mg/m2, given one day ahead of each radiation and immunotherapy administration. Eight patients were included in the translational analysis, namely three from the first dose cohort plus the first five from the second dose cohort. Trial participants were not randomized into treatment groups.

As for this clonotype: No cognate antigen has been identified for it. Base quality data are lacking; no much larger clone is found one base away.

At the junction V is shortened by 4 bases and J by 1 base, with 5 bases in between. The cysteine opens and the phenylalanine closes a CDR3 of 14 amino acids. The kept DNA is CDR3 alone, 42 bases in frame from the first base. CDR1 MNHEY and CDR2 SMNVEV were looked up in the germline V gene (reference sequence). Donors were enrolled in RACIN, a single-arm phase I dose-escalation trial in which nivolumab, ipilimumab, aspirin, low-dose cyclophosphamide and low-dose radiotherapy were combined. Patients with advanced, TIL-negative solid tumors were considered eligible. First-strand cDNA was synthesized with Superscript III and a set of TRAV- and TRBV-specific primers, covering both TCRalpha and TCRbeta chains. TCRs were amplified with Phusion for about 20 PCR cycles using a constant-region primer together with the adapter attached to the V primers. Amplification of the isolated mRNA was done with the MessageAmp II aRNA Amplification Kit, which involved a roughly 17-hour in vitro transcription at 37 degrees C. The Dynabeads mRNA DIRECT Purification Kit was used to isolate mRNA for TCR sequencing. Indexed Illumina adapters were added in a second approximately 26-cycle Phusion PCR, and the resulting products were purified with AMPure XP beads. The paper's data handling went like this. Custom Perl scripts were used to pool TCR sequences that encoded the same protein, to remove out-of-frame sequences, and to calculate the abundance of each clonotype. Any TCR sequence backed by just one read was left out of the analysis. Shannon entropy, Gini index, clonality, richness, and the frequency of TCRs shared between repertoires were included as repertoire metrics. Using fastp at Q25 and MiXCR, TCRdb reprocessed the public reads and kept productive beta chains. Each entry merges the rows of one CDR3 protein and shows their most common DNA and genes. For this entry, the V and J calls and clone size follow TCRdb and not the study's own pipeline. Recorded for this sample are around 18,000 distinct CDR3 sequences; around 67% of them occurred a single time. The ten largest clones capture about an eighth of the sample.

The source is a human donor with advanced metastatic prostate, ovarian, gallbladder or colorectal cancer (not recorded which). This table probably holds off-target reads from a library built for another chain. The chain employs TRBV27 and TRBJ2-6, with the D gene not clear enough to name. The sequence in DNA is TGTGCCAGCAGTTCGGGTTCTGGGGCCAACGTCCTGACTTTC. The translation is CASSSGSGANVLTF.